The rows below give T cell receptor beta chains drawn from one sample of a study of blood T cell repertoires in COVID-19. Sequencing used immunoSEQ multiplex PCR; TCRdb keeps in-frame clones, though not all of them. The table records about 190,000 clones, approximately 81% of them present only once. Sequenced input: peripheral blood. All receptors derive from a human donor in a cohort sampled during active COVID-19. The CDR3 runs from the conserved cysteine through the conserved F or W.

V gene,CDR3 protein
TRBV10-3,CAISESVNSGNTIYF
TRBV3-1/TRBV3-2,CASDRGLQETQYF
TRBV2,CASSSTSGRADFDYEQYF
TRBV5-1,CASRREGTEAFF
TRBV5-1,CASSISNSANEKLFF
TRBV19,CASTPGGPSYEQYF
TRBV5-1,CASSLALESIYGYTF
TRBV11-2,CASSLTGGKTSKLFF
TRBV6-6,CASSYSISTSGNTIYF
TRBV30,CAWAPQGSSYNSPLHF
TRBV28,CASRGGGARTDTQYF
TRBV4-2,CASSQGLAANTGELFF
TRBV7-6,CASRDEKLFF
TRBV6-2/TRBV6-3,CASSYPREPPQF